Below, one T cell receptor (beta chain) is given with its context. For every subset, genomic DNA was evenly distributed across several immunoSEQ plates. Unsorted PBMC DNA underwent sequencing on ten immunoSEQ deep assay plates. Sequencing was performed with immunoSEQ multiplex PCR; in TCRdb, only in-frame clones are kept and a portion is missing. The table lists 75,000 to 100,000 clones, about 45% of them singletons. The data belong to a study of shared clonotypes between healthy human individuals. About the research overall: The people who gave samples were a couple of women and a few men aged 18 to 49.

The specimen sequenced was PBMCs. This receptor was identified in a woman in her forties in good health. Some clones in this sample may be carry-over from other donors' samples.

The CDR3 DNA follows: TGTGCCAGCAGTACGGGACTGTGGGGGCCCCAGCATTTT. This gives the protein CASSTGLWGPQHF. The rearrangement links TRBV27 to TRBJ1-5; maybe TRBD1 (5 bases). Germline V gives CDR1 MNHEY, CDR2 SMNVEV (reference sequence). This CDR3 has 13 amino acids. The V gene lost 5 bases and the J gene lost 9 bases, with 14 bases spanning the gap.